This TCR beta chain stems from a study of T cell responses to AZD1222 COVID-19 vaccine (dated by TCRdb to about 2021). For the wider study: TCR sequencing covered 230 to 250 trial participants: 200 to 220 given two doses of AZD1222 and about 26 given two doses of MenACWY control vaccine. Trial participants were enrolled by age into 18-55, 56-69 and 70-plus year subgroups, with approximately 150, 28 and 58 TCR-sequenced participants respectively.

Points the paper makes about the study in general: Conclusions about previously exposed vaccinees were limited because only a handful of AZD1222 recipients were SARS-CoV-2 seropositive at baseline. Because no day 14 peak-response samples were available, repertoires were characterized only after the peak T cell response. Spike-specific TCR breadth and depth rose significantly after two AZD1222 doses compared with day 0 and with MenACWY recipients. Epitopes outside the regions mutated in the B.1.351 and B.1.1.7 variants were reportedly recognized by nearly half of the unique spike-specific TCRs. Most participants were white British and females outnumbered males, and the authors suggested that clonal diversity may have been underestimated. CD4 TCRs associated with the vaccine covered the entire spike protein, and the dominant responses were in regions 160-218 and 743-854. In the small 56-69-year group, the increase in depth fell short of significance, most likely because of low power.

Concerning this clone itself: Its target antigen remains unknown. Base qualities are not recorded, but no much larger clone differs from it by a single base.

The sample's time point label is to be understood as: about 28 days (+/-7) after the second vaccine dose. AZD1222 recipients given second doses at about 4 weeks or at about 12 weeks were pooled, since spike-specific TCR depth and breadth were not found to differ between the two schedules. Samples from vaccinated people were obtained from the UK trials COV001 and COV002, which included a single-blind randomized controlled phase 2/3 trial of AZD1222 (ChAdOx1 nCoV-19) in healthy adults. For TCRbeta chain sequencing, PBMC samples from trial participants were taken at day 0 and at day 28 after the second dose. The CDR3 regions of human TCRbeta chains were analyzed by immunosequencing. The paper's processing steps were these. TCRs in the repertoires were compared against a reference library of SARS-CoV-2-specific TCRs that had been generated with the MIRA antigen-specificity platform. Breadth meant the fraction of unique TCRs that were SARS-CoV-2-associated, whereas depth meant the fraction of total T cells that were SARS-CoV-2-associated. Using the MIRA data, each spike-specific TCR was assigned both to the spike region to which the TCR was reactive and to a CD4 or CD8 class. Log10-transformed breadth and depth values were compared by one-way ANOVA with Sidak's multiple comparisons tests. TCRdb stores this immuneACCESS table with in-frame sequences only. Part of the clones is absent; in the studies checked, under half of the shortfall reflects unresolved V genes, and no reason is known for the rest. The D gene and trimming were derived from the DNA, and the V and J assignments and clone size from that table. This sample gives more than 65,000 clones in total; around 85% of them show up just once. The ten largest make up around 3.6% of the sample.

The germline V gene supplies CDR1 ENHRY and CDR2 SYGVKD. The CDR3 goes from the cysteine to the phenylalanine over 14 residues. The kept DNA is CDR3 alone, 42 bases in frame from the first base. Cut back by 3 bases and 4 bases, the V and J ends lie 10 bases apart. The clonotype comes from an adult who received the AZD1222 COVID-19 vaccine. This sample comprised peripheral blood, obtained 28 days after the second AZD1222 dose. The V and J genes are TRBV10-3 and TRBJ1-5; matching of 6 bases hints at TRBD1 as the D gene. The nucleotides are TGTGCCATCAGTGATTTTGGGACAAATCAGCCCCAGCATTTT. It is translated as CAISDFGTNQPQHF.